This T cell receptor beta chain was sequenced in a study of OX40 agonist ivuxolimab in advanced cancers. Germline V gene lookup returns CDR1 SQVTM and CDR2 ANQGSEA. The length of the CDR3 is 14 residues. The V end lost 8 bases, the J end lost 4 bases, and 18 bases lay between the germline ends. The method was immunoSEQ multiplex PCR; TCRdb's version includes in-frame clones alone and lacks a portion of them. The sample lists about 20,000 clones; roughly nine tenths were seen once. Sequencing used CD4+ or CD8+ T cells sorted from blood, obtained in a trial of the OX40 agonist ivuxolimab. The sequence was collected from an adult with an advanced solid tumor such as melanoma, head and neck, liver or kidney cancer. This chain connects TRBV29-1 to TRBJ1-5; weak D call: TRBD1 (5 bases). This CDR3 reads CSLRPQGGNQPQHF. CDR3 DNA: TGCAGCCTGAGGCCCCAGGGAGGGAATCAGCCCCAGCATTTT. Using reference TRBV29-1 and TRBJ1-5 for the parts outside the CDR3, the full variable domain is SAVISQKPSRDICQRGTSLTIQCQVDSQVTMMFWYRQQPGQSLTLIATANQGSEATYESGFVIDKFPISRPNLTFSTLTVSNMSPEDSSIYLCSLRPQGGNQPQHFGDGTRLSIL.